These T cell receptor beta chains were read from a single sample in a study of shared clonotypes between healthy human individuals. Generated by immunoSEQ multiplex PCR, the TCRdb table keeps only in-frame clones and is missing some. The table lists under 1 million clones, roughly 96% of them singletons. Sequencing input: naive CD8+ T cells sorted from blood. The receptors shown here come from a man aged 25-40 years in good health. Both conserved end residues are part of each CDR3. A D gene is named only where the DNA matches it firmly. For some rows the clone size is stated as once, few or many, or as a class when expanded; others skip it.

>TRBV6-4|TRBD2|-|15|TRBJ2-1
CASRKRGHSYNEQFF
TGTGCCAGCAGAAAGCGGGGGCACTCCTACAATGAGCAGTTCTTC
>TRBV7-9|TRBD1|-|12|TRBJ2-1
CASSLHRGEQFF
TGTGCCAGCAGCTTACACAGGGGCGAGCAGTTCTTC
>TRBV9|-|-|14|TRBJ2-7
CASSPTLPGHEQYF
TGTGCCAGCAGCCCCACCCTACCAGGCCACGAGCAGTACTTC
>TRBV7-9|-|-|14|TRBJ1-4
CASSFIQESEKLFF
TGTGCCAGCAGCTTCATCCAAGAGAGTGAAAAACTGTTTTTT
>TRBV7-3|-|-|14|TRBJ2-3
CASSGSGSTDTQYF
TGTGCCAGCAGCGGCTCCGGGAGCACAGATACGCAGTATTTT
>TRBV5-6|-|-|16|TRBJ2-1
CASTPREGGLYNEQFF
TGTGCCAGCACCCCCAGAGAGGGAGGCCTCTACAATGAGCAGTTCTTC
>TRBV28|-|-|16|TRBJ1-5
CASSLGRARDNQPQHF
TGTGCCAGCAGTTTAGGGCGGGCCCGGGACAATCAGCCCCAGCATTTT
>TRBV11-2|TRBD2|-|15|TRBJ2-3
CASSLGLALTDTQYF
TGTGCCAGCAGCCTGGGACTAGCGCTCACAGATACGCAGTATTTT
>TRBV7-9|-|-|12|TRBJ1-1
CASSLGGIEAFF
TGTGCCAGCAGCTTAGGGGGAATTGAAGCTTTCTTT
>TRBV28|TRBD2|-|20|TRBJ2-2
CASSSSSLTSGRGSAGELFF
TGTGCCAGCAGTTCATCCTCTTTGACTAGCGGGAGAGGTTCGGCCGGGGAGCTGTTTTTT
>TRBV28|TRBD2|-|15|TRBJ2-1
CASSFRGGTYNEQFF
TGTGCCAGCAGTTTCCGGGGGGGCACCTACAATGAGCAGTTCTTC
>TRBV7-9|-|-|16|TRBJ2-7
CASSPKFQEAFHEQYF
TGTGCCAGCAGCCCCAAGTTTCAAGAGGCGTTCCACGAGCAGTACTTC
>TRBV6-5|-|-|14|TRBJ1-3
CASSLAVSGNTIYF
TGTGCCAGCAGTTTAGCCGTCTCTGGAAACACCATATATTTT
>TRBV7-9|-|once|16|TRBJ2-7
CASSLTGGPTTYEQYF
TGTGCCAGCAGCTTGACCGGGGGTCCTACAACCTACGAGCAGTACTTC
>TRBV5-1|-|-|14|TRBJ2-7
CASSYRDGSYEQYF
TGCGCCAGCAGCTACCGGGACGGGTCCTACGAGCAGTACTTC
>TRBV18|-|-|14|TRBJ2-1
CASSPPLFDNEQFF
TGTGCCAGCTCACCCCCCCTTTTCGACAATGAGCAGTTCTTC
>TRBV5-5|TRBD1|once|15|TRBJ1-4
CASSLADRGREKLFF
TGTGCCAGCAGCTTGGCTGACAGGGGGCGTGAAAAACTGTTTTTT
>TRBV7-9|-|-|13|TRBJ2-4
CASSLPVKNIQYF
TGTGCCAGCAGCTTACCCGTGAAAAACATTCAGTACTTC
>TRBV7-6|-|-|12|TRBJ2-2
CASGPGTGELFF
TGTGCCAGCGGCCCCGGCACCGGGGAGCTGTTTTTT
>TRBV29-1|-|-|13|TRBJ2-5
CSVEADLQETQYF
TGCAGCGTGGAAGCGGATCTACAAGAGACCCAGTACTTC
>TRBV29-1|-|-|12|TRBJ2-1
CSVDEASGEQFF
TGCAGCGTTGACGAGGCCAGCGGAGAGCAGTTCTTC
>TRBV10-2|-|-|16|TRBJ2-7
CASSESWPRGGYEQYF
TGCGCCAGCAGTGAGTCGTGGCCACGAGGCGGTTACGAGCAGTACTTC
>TRBV4-3|-|-|13|TRBJ2-7
CASSQGIAYEQYF
TGCGCCAGCAGCCAAGGCATTGCCTACGAGCAGTACTTC
>TRBV28|-|-|12|TRBJ2-7
CASSPTVYEQYF
TGTGCCAGCAGTCCGACAGTCTACGAGCAGTACTTC
>TRBV7-9|-|once|14|TRBJ2-1
CASSSGDYIHEQFF
TGTGCCAGCAGCTCAGGGGACTATATACATGAGCAGTTCTTC
>TRBV6-5|TRBD2|-|14|TRBJ2-7
CASSYGLAGYEQYF
TGTGCCAGCAGTTACGGGCTAGCGGGTTACGAGCAGTACTTC
>TRBV6-1|-|-|13|TRBJ2-3
CASSDYSTDTQYF
TGTGCCAGCAGTGACTACAGCACAGATACGCAGTATTTT
>TRBV14|-|-|17|TRBJ1-2
CASSQVGWGMEEYGYTF
TGTGCCAGCAGCCAAGTCGGGTGGGGAATGGAGGAATATGGCTACACCTTC
>TRBV29-1|-|-|13|TRBJ2-6
CSVNWAGANVLTF
TGCAGCGTAAATTGGGCTGGGGCCAACGTCCTGACTTTC
>TRBV14|-|-|17|TRBJ2-7
CASSQEGRGQARYEQYF
TGTGCCAGCAGCCAAGAAGGTAGAGGGCAGGCTCGGTACGAGCAGTACTTC
>TRBV9|-|few|14|TRBJ2-7
CASSLEPGPVEQYF
TGTGCCAGCAGCCTAGAACCGGGACCCGTCGAGCAGTACTTC
>TRBV7-9|TRBD1|-|15|TRBJ2-1
CASSYPGQGENEQFF
TGTGCCAGCAGCTACCCAGGACAGGGGGAAAATGAGCAGTTCTTC
>TRBV5-4|-|-|14|TRBJ2-2
CASRPTSIAGELFF
TGTGCCAGCAGGCCGACTAGTATCGCCGGGGAGCTGTTTTTT
>TRBV27|-|-|15|TRBJ2-1
CASSLLGGSKYEQFF
TGTGCCAGCAGTTTATTGGGGGGCTCGAAATATGAGCAGTTCTTC
>TRBV6-1|-|-|16|TRBJ2-1
CASSEGAGFSYNEQFF
TGTGCCAGCAGTGAAGGGGCGGGTTTCTCCTACAATGAGCAGTTCTTC
>TRBV5-1|TRBD1|-|14|TRBJ2-3
CASSLGQGQDTQYF
TGCGCCAGCAGCCTGGGACAGGGGCAAGATACGCAGTATTTT
>TRBV28|-|-|14|TRBJ2-1
CASSSRVSYNEQFF
TGTGCCAGCAGTTCGCGTGTCTCCTACAATGAGCAGTTCTTC
>TRBV7-7|TRBD2|-|14|TRBJ2-5
CASSLIAGRETQYF
TGTGCTAGCAGCTTAATAGCGGGAAGGGAGACCCAGTACTTC
>TRBV5-8|-|-|15|TRBJ1-5
CASSLGQEGYQPQHF
TGTGCCAGCAGCTTGGGACAGGAAGGGTATCAGCCCCAGCATTTT
>TRBV7-2|-|-|16|TRBJ2-3
CASSPRRLAATDTQYF
TGTGCCAGCAGCCCCCGCAGGCTAGCCGCCACAGATACGCAGTATTTT
>TRBV25-1|-|-|12|TRBJ2-7
CASKGLSYEQYF
TGTGCCAGCAAGGGACTCTCCTACGAGCAGTACTTC
>TRBV15|-|-|16|TRBJ2-7
CATSRGGGRLVAEQYF
TGTGCCACCAGCAGAGGGGGGGGCCGACTAGTTGCCGAGCAGTACTTC
>TRBV5-6|-|-|14|TRBJ2-7
CASSAWDGAYEQYF
TGTGCCAGCAGCGCCTGGGACGGAGCCTACGAGCAGTACTTC
>TRBV23-1|TRBD1|-|14|TRBJ2-7
CASSYRGGFYEQYF
TGCGCCAGCAGTTACAGGGGCGGATTCTACGAGCAGTACTTC
>TRBV19|TRBD1|-|14|TRBJ1-5
CASSHTGVGQPQHF
TGTGCCAGTAGTCACACAGGGGTCGGTCAGCCCCAGCATTTT
>TRBV5-4|TRBD2|-|15|TRBJ2-4
CASSWTTGRGDIQYF
TGTGCCAGCAGCTGGACAACAGGCCGGGGGGACATTCAGTACTTC
>TRBV27|TRBD1|-|15|TRBJ2-7
CASRTPGQGAYEQYF
TGTGCCAGCAGGACCCCGGGACAGGGGGCATACGAGCAGTACTTC
>TRBV11-2|TRBD1|-|15|TRBJ2-7
CASSLVAGGSYEQYF
TGTGCCAGCAGCTTAGTGGCAGGGGGCTCCTACGAGCAGTACTTC
>TRBV6-5|-|-|13|TRBJ2-1
CASSYSEAEEQFF
TGTGCCAGCAGTTACTCGGAGGCGGAGGAGCAGTTCTTC
>TRBV19|-|-|14|TRBJ1-4
CASRTTVGDEKLFF
TGTGCCAGTAGGACGACAGTTGGTGATGAAAAACTGTTTTTT
>TRBV5-1|-|-|14|TRBJ2-7
CASSIRPIGDEQYF
TGCGCCAGCAGCATCCGGCCGATAGGTGACGAGCAGTACTTC
>TRBV4-1|TRBD1|once|15|TRBJ1-5
CASSPKGTGDQPQHF
TGCGCCAGCAGCCCGAAGGGGACAGGGGACCAGCCCCAGCATTTT
>TRBV7-6|-|once|16|TRBJ2-2
CASSLMAPPNTGELFF
TGTGCCAGCAGCTTAATGGCCCCGCCGAACACCGGGGAGCTGTTTTTT
>TRBV4-1|-|-|14|TRBJ2-5
CASSQETSTETQYF
TGCGCCAGCAGCCAAGAGACAAGTACTGAGACCCAGTACTTC
>TRBV5-1|-|-|14|TRBJ2-7
CASSLKQGSHEQYF
TGCGCCAGCAGCTTGAAACAGGGATCCCACGAGCAGTACTTC
>TRBV7-3|TRBD2|-|15|TRBJ2-1
CASSLIAGGNNEQFF
TGTGCCAGCAGCTTAATCGCGGGAGGAAACAATGAGCAGTTCTTC
>TRBV25-1|TRBD1|-|16|TRBJ2-2
CASSPRTGGGNGELFF
TGTGCCAGCAGTCCCCGGACAGGGGGCGGGAACGGGGAGCTGTTTTTT
>TRBV6-5|-|-|13|TRBJ2-2
CASSYKGTGELFF
TGTGCCAGCAGTTACAAGGGTACCGGGGAGCTGTTTTTT